Given below is one T cell receptor (beta chain) in context. The antigen is not known. This record belongs to a study of vaccination effects on CD4 cells after COVID-19. Study context: Participants received two doses of either the BNT162b2 or mRNA-1273 vaccine.

The ViraFEST assay expanded antigen-specific CD4+ T cells with viral peptide pools before sequencing. Subsequent to a culture period of about nine days, CD4+ T cells were isolated. Nucleocapsid antibody tests were negative, and the vaccine recipients had no prior SARS-CoV-2 infection. Peptides at roughly 10 ug/ml and IL-2 at about 10 IU/ml were added to some 1.9 million PBMC per well. Half the medium was replaced with IL-2 medium on days 3 and 7. Trimming left V 5 bases short and J 7 bases short, with 17 bases between. Germline-derived CDR1 and CDR2 are SGHTA and FQGTGA. The CDR3 contains 14 residues. Study results and caveats: Just 1 of 255 vaccine-induced clones in healthy recipients was cross-reactive.

The assay was immunoSEQ multiplex PCR, and TCRdb's table has in-frame clones only and misses some. The sample has tens of thousands of clones; 75% to 85% are singletons. The chain joins TRBV7-3 to TRBJ1-1; perhaps TRBD1 as D (6 bases). This specimen was CD4+ T cells from PBMCs cultured with SARS-CoV-2 spike peptides, taken before COVID-19 vaccination. The receptor comes from a human donor who received a COVID-19 vaccine. The CDR3 loop is CASSRWGGAVEAFF. CDR3 in DNA: TGTGCCAGCAGCCGGTGGGGGGGGGCAGTTGAAGCTTTCTTT.